Listed below are T cell receptor beta chains from one sample, sequenced in a study of regulatory T cells in long-lasting Graves disease. Via MiXCR, TCRdb re-called the multiplex PCR reads, giving one row per CDR3 protein. The table lists over 500,000 distinct CDR3 sequences, about 16% of them singletons, with about 11% in the top ten. These same records also appear under a second study, on T cells in Graves' hyperthyroidism and ophthalmopathy.

Sequenced here: peripheral blood mononuclear cells (PBMCs), sampled at new diagnosis, from a patient treated with antithyroid drugs. The source is a man younger than 30 with Graves disease. Both conserved end residues are trimmed from each CDR3. Fields, in order: V gene, clone size, CDR3 protein. Part of the rows lack a size; the others show once, few, many or a class for expanded clones.

>TRBV2|many
ASRTGDFAGANVLT
>TRBV28|many
ASSPPVTGELF
>TRBV9|many
ASSASGAPYEQY
>TRBV29-1|many
SAVMRGGTEAF
>TRBV12-3/TRBV12-4|NA
ASSFEGRSRRELF
>TRBV12-3/TRBV12-4|many
ASSSRLAGGKETQY
>TRBV27|NA
ASSLSVGGGGSEAF
>TRBV20-1|many
SASDVHEQF
>TRBV19|few
ASSGSIHEQY
>TRBV19|few
ASSQRASSYNEQF
>TRBV29-1|few
SVCGGQGQPQH
>TRBV5-1|NA
ASSNTGIYESPLH
>TRBV7-6|many
ASNPGTAPYEQY